Sequencing of this T cell receptor (beta chain) was carried out in a study of cytomegalovirus exposure and HLA in healthy donors. Whole-study findings and limits: Productive rates of about 87% or about 30% were seen for most TCR beta V segments in an earlier analysis. A later analysis found TCR association rates differed by HLA locus, highest for DRB1 and lowest for HLA-C. An Asian-associated ancestry cluster reportedly showed fewer N-insertions than the roughly 700-donor mean in a later analysis. TCR beta chains associated with HLA were, in a later analysis, more clonally expanded than equally common others.

A multiplex PCR was run with 60 Vbeta primers and 13 Jbeta primers. Clones were sequenced by immunoSEQ multiplex PCR, and TCRdb holds only the in-frame ones, with some missing. The sample comprises some 150,000 clones, around 78% of which are singletons, and 2% to 2.5% rests with the top ten. Concerning this clone: Its cognate antigen is unknown.

Material for sequencing was PBMCs. The receptor was isolated from a woman aged 25 to 39 in good health and CMV-seropositive.

The CDR3 reads CASSESSRGQTGGYTF. CDR3 nucleotide sequence: TGCGCCAGCAGTGAGTCGAGCCGGGGACAAACGGGTGGCTACACCTTC. The genes are TRBV10-2 and TRBJ1-2; D perhaps matches TRBD1 (6 bases). V lost 0 bases and J 7 bases, leaving 18 bases between the germline ends. This CDR3 is built from 16 residues. The V gene's germline CDR1 is WSHSY and CDR2 SAAADI.